These T cell receptor beta chains were read from a single sample in a study of technical replicates of blood from a handful of donors. The table came from immunoSEQ multiplex PCR; TCRdb's copy has only in-frame clones and leaves some out. The sample shows about 100,000 clones, over 90% of them seen only once. The sample was T cells isolated from PBMCs. All receptors derive from a human donor in good health. Each CDR3 is given with its conserved first and last residue. Each record gives: D gene, J gene, V gene, clone size, CDR3 DNA, CDR3 protein. A D gene is named only where the DNA matches it firmly. Where a row states a size, it is once, few, many or the class of an expanded clone; other rows omit it.

D: -; J: TRBJ2-6; V: TRBV6-4; size: -; DNA: TGTGCCAGCAGTGACGGACTCTCTGGGGCCAACGTCCTGACTTTC; CDR3: CASSDGLSGANVLTF
D: -; J: TRBJ1-1; V: TRBV29-1; size: -; DNA: TGCAGCTCTGGGGGGGAAGCTTTCTTT; CDR3: CSSGGEAFF
D: -; J: TRBJ2-3; V: TRBV29-1; size: -; DNA: TGCAGCGTTACTAAGATAGGCGAAAGCACAGATACGCAGTATTTT; CDR3: CSVTKIGESTDTQYF
D: -; J: TRBJ2-5; V: TRBV27; size: -; DNA: TGTGCCAGCAGTTTGGCAGACCAAGAGACCCAGTACTTC; CDR3: CASSLADQETQYF
D: -; J: TRBJ2-7; V: TRBV27; size: -; DNA: TGTGCCAGCAGCGCAGGGCTAGCCTACGAGCAGTACTTC; CDR3: CASSAGLAYEQYF
D: TRBD1; J: TRBJ2-2; V: TRBV27; size: -; DNA: TGTGCCAGCAGTTTTATGAGGACAGGGGGCACCGGGGAGCTGTTTTTT; CDR3: CASSFMRTGGTGELFF
D: TRBD1; J: TRBJ2-7; V: TRBV5-4; size: -; DNA: TGTGCCAGCAGCTTGGGCTCGGACAGGGCCTACGAGCAGTACTTC; CDR3: CASSLGSDRAYEQYF
D: -; J: TRBJ1-2; V: TRBV7-8; size: -; DNA: TGTGCCAGCAGCTTAGAGGATGCCAGGGCCTATGGCTACACCTTC; CDR3: CASSLEDARAYGYTF
D: TRBD1; J: TRBJ2-7; V: TRBV6-5; size: -; DNA: TGTGCCAGCAAAAACAGGGGCGCTTTCCGCTACGAGCAGTACTTC; CDR3: CASKNRGAFRYEQYF
D: -; J: TRBJ1-3; V: TRBV4-1; size: once; DNA: TGCGCCAGCAGCCCCCGAGTATCCTCTGGAAACACCATATATTTT; CDR3: CASSPRVSSGNTIYF
D: -; J: TRBJ2-7; V: TRBV6-1; size: -; DNA: TGTGCCAGCAGTCCCGTCAAGAGTACCTACGAGCAGTACTTC; CDR3: CASSPVKSTYEQYF
D: -; J: TRBJ1-2; V: TRBV2; size: once; DNA: TGTGCCAGCAGTGAGCGGACAGCCCATGGCTACACCTTC; CDR3: CASSERTAHGYTF
D: TRBD1; J: TRBJ1-5; V: TRBV27; size: -; DNA: TGTGCCAGCAGTTTCTCACCGACAGGGTCGGGTCAGCCCCAGCATTTT; CDR3: CASSFSPTGSGQPQHF
D: -; J: TRBJ1-4; V: TRBV30; size: -; DNA: TGTGCCTGGAACCGGGACATAAATGAAAAACTGTTTTTT; CDR3: CAWNRDINEKLFF
D: -; J: TRBJ2-1; V: TRBV5-8; size: -; DNA: TGTGCCAGCAGCTCCCCCAGCGGAGGGTTCTACAATGAGCAGTTCTTC; CDR3: CASSSPSGGFYNEQFF
D: TRBD2; J: TRBJ2-1; V: TRBV4-1; size: -; DNA: TGCGCCAGCAGCCAATCTGAAAGCGGGAGGTTCAACAATGAGCAGTTCTTC; CDR3: CASSQSESGRFNNEQFF
D: TRBD2; J: TRBJ2-7; V: TRBV4-1; size: -; DNA: TGCGCCAGCAGCCAAACTAGCGGGAGCAATTACGAGCAGTACTTC; CDR3: CASSQTSGSNYEQYF
D: TRBD2; J: TRBJ2-7; V: TRBV4-2; size: -; DNA: TGTGCCAGCAGCCCCGGACTAGCGGGGGACGAGCAGTACTTC; CDR3: CASSPGLAGDEQYF
D: TRBD1; J: TRBJ1-4; V: TRBV28; size: -; DNA: TGTGCCACCTGGTGGGGGACAGAGAATGAAAAACTGTTTTTT; CDR3: CATWWGTENEKLFF
D: -; J: TRBJ2-2; V: TRBV28; size: -; DNA: TGTGCCAGCAGTTCTTTGCGGGTCCGGAACACCGGGGAGCTGTTTTTT; CDR3: CASSSLRVRNTGELFF
D: -; J: TRBJ2-1; V: TRBV6-5; size: -; DNA: TGTGCCAGCAGTACCACTCCAGGTGAGCAGTTCTTC; CDR3: CASSTTPGEQFF
D: TRBD2; J: TRBJ2-5; V: TRBV7-6; size: -; DNA: TGTGCCAGCAGCTTGTTAGCGGGAGAGGGAGAGACCCAGTACTTC; CDR3: CASSLLAGEGETQYF
D: TRBD1; J: TRBJ2-7; V: TRBV5-5; size: -; DNA: TGTGCCAGCAGCTTGGCAGGGGGCATCTCCTACGAGCAGTACTTC; CDR3: CASSLAGGISYEQYF
D: -; J: TRBJ2-6; V: TRBV29-1; size: -; DNA: TGCAGCGTCCGGACAACCCAGACTGGGGCCAACGTCCTGACTTTC; CDR3: CSVRTTQTGANVLTF
D: -; J: TRBJ1-6; V: TRBV9; size: -; DNA: TGTGCCAGCAGCCCCGGGGTGGTTCAGATTTCACCCCTCCACTTT; CDR3: CASSPGVVQISPLHF
D: TRBD1; J: TRBJ1-2; V: TRBV19; size: -; DNA: TGTGCCAGTAGTATAGGGGACAGGGGTGGTGGCTACACCTTC; CDR3: CASSIGDRGGGYTF
D: -; J: TRBJ1-6; V: TRBV28; size: -; DNA: TGTGCCAGCAGTTCCCTCCAGGACAGCTATAATTCACCCCTCCACTTT; CDR3: CASSSLQDSYNSPLHF
D: -; J: TRBJ1-3; V: TRBV19; size: -; DNA: TGTGCCAGGCCCGGGGGGGGCACCTCGGGCACCATATATTTT; CDR3: CARPGGGTSGTIYF
D: TRBD1; J: TRBJ1-2; V: TRBV2; size: -; DNA: TGTGCCAGCAGTCCAGGGGGCGACTATGGCTACACCTTC; CDR3: CASSPGGDYGYTF
D: -; J: TRBJ1-6; V: TRBV2; size: once; DNA: TGTGCCAGCAGTAAGGACAGAGACTATAATTCACCCCTCCACTTT; CDR3: CASSKDRDYNSPLHF
D: TRBD1; J: TRBJ1-2; V: TRBV6-5; size: -; DNA: TGTGCCAGCAGTTTCGGACAGGCAGTTTATGGCTACACCTTC; CDR3: CASSFGQAVYGYTF
D: -; J: TRBJ2-3; V: TRBV5-1; size: -; DNA: TGCGCCAGCAGCTTGGACAGCTATAGCACAGATACGCAGTATTTT; CDR3: CASSLDSYSTDTQYF
D: TRBD2; J: TRBJ2-1; V: TRBV9; size: -; DNA: TGTGCCAGCAGCGTAGTTGGCCTAGCGGGAGGTACCAGCTCCTACAATGAGCAGTTCTTC; CDR3: CASSVVGLAGGTSSYNEQFF
D: -; J: TRBJ2-7; V: TRBV29-1; size: -; DNA: TGCAGCGTCGACGGACCTTCGGGGGAGCAGTACTTC; CDR3: CSVDGPSGEQYF
D: TRBD2; J: TRBJ2-2; V: TRBV5-6; size: -; DNA: TGTGCCAGCAGCGATGTTGTGGGGACTAGCGCCTCGCCGCGGGAGCTGTTTTTT; CDR3: CASSDVVGTSASPRELFF
D: -; J: TRBJ1-2; V: TRBV5-6; size: once; DNA: TGTGCCAGCAGCTTGGTCCAGGGAGGGAATGGCTACACCTTC; CDR3: CASSLVQGGNGYTF
D: -; J: TRBJ2-7; V: TRBV10-2; size: -; DNA: TGCGCCAGCAGTGAATTTATCTACGAGCAGTACTTC; CDR3: CASSEFIYEQYF
D: -; J: TRBJ2-3; V: TRBV11-2; size: -; DNA: TGTGCCAGCAGCTTTACGGGGAACCGCGCCCCCCCGGATACGCAGTATTTT; CDR3: CASSFTGNRAPPDTQYF
D: TRBD2; J: TRBJ2-1; V: TRBV5-1; size: -; DNA: TGCGCCAGCAGCATCTCGCCGGGACTAGCGGGAGCAGGCTACAATGAGCAGTTCTTC; CDR3: CASSISPGLAGAGYNEQFF
D: -; J: TRBJ1-5; V: TRBV15; size: -; DNA: TGTGCCACCAGCCGAGAGAGAAATCAGCCCCAGCATTTT; CDR3: CATSRERNQPQHF
D: -; J: TRBJ1-2; V: TRBV6-6; size: -; DNA: TGTGCCAGCAGTTACGGGTACAGCAGCTATGGCTACACCTTC; CDR3: CASSYGYSSYGYTF
D: -; J: TRBJ1-4; V: TRBV6-6; size: -; DNA: TGTGCCAGCATGCGGGGAATCGACAATGAAAAACTGTTTTTT; CDR3: CASMRGIDNEKLFF
D: -; J: TRBJ2-1; V: TRBV19; size: -; DNA: TGTGCCAGTAGTATTGAGGCCAATGAGCAGTTCTTC; CDR3: CASSIEANEQFF